These T cell receptor beta chains were read from a single sample in a study of T cell repertoires in cytomegalovirus infection. MiXCR, applied by TCRdb to the reads, yields one record per CDR3 protein. The table lists around 800,000 distinct CDR3 sequences, about 33% of them singletons. These receptors have no known antigen. The source was cultured CD8+ T cells from PBMCs, collected from culture after CMV antigen stimulation. Every receptor here comes from a human donor in good health (CMV status not recorded). Some clones in this sample may be carry-over from other donors' samples. Both conserved end residues are part of each CDR3. Fields, in order: clone size, V gene, J gene, D gene, CDR3 protein, CDR3 DNA. D genes are given only for firm matches. Clone size is shown for a subset of rows, as once, few, many or a class of expanded clone.

>few|TRBV27|TRBJ2-1|TRBD1
CASSFGTGVGNEQFF
TGTGCCAGCAGTTTTGGGACAGGGGTTGGGAATGAGCAGTTCTTC
>few|TRBV2|TRBJ1-1|TRBD1
CASSDSTGRMNTEAFF
TGTGCCAGCAGTGACTCGACAGGGCGCATGAACACTGAAGCTTTCTTT
>-|TRBV29-1|TRBJ2-7|TRBD1
CSVGPGGRSYEQYF
TGCAGCGTCGGTCCAGGGGGACGGTCCTACGAGCAGTACTTC
>few|TRBV20-1|TRBJ1-5|-
CSARDRGNSNQPQHF
TGCAGTGCTAGAGATAGAGGGAATAGCAATCAGCCCCAGCATTTT
>-|TRBV7-9|TRBJ2-5|TRBD2
CASSLKTSGDETQYF
TGTGCCAGCAGCCTTAAGACTAGCGGGGACGAGACCCAGTACTTC
>many|TRBV7-8|TRBJ1-4|-
CASSKEVHGSNEKLFF
TGTGCCAGCAGCAAAGAAGTTCACGGTAGTAATGAAAAACTGTTTTTT
>few|TRBV2|TRBJ2-2|TRBD2
CASRPAGGRTGELFF
TGTGCCAGCAGGCCAGCGGGGGGGCGTACCGGGGAGCTGTTTTTT
>few|TRBV27|TRBJ1-1|-
CASSYLQNTEAFF
TGTGCCAGCAGTTACTTGCAGAACACTGAAGCTTTCTTT
>many|TRBV25-1|TRBJ2-2|-
CASSHRANTGELFF
TGTGCCAGCAGCCACAGGGCGAACACCGGGGAGCTGTTTTTT
>many|TRBV7-6|TRBJ2-1|-
CASSLASSYNEQFF
TGTGCCAGCAGTTTGGCTAGCTCCTACAATGAGCAGTTCTTC
>many|TRBV5-1|TRBJ2-1|-
CASSFGGQSYNEQFF
TGCGCCAGCAGCTTCGGGGGACAGTCCTACAATGAGCAGTTCTTC
>many|TRBV12-5|TRBJ1-1|-
CASAISSLDAFF
TGTGCTAGTGCTATCTCCTCACTCGACGCTTTCTTT
>-|TRBV19|TRBJ2-5|-
CASTPQGNQETQYF
TGTGCCAGTACCCCCCAGGGGAACCAAGAGACCCAGTACTTC
>many|TRBV7-2|TRBJ2-3|-
CASSSPLGGLTDTQYF
TGTGCCAGCAGCTCCCCCCTCGGCGGGCTCACAGATACGCAGTATTTT
>-|TRBV13|TRBJ1-1|-
CASSLDRGRITEAFF
TGTGCCAGCAGCTTAGACCGGGGGCGGATCACTGAAGCTTTCTTT
>few|TRBV6-5|TRBJ1-3|-
CASSYLQGGGNTIYF
TGTGCCAGCAGTTACTTACAGGGAGGAGGGAACACCATATATTTT
>-|TRBV24-1|TRBJ2-1|-
CATSDPGQSLDEQFF
TGTGCCACCAGTGACCCTGGACAAAGCCTCGATGAGCAGTTCTTC
>many|TRBV7-8|TRBJ1-1|-
CASSQTIFSSNTEAFF
TGTGCCAGCAGCCAGACAATCTTCTCCTCTAACACTGAAGCTTTCTTT
>many|TRBV7-2|TRBJ2-3|-
CASSFPGTSTDTQYF
TGTGCCAGCAGTTTCCCCGGGACTAGCACAGATACGCAGTATTTT
>few|TRBV5-4|TRBJ1-6|-
CASSLARRNSPLHF
TGTGCCAGCAGCTTGGCCAGACGAAATTCACCCCTCCACTTT
>many|TRBV7-2|TRBJ1-4|TRBD1
CASSPGGDSGGYEKLFF
TGTGCCAGCAGCCCAGGGGGGGACTCCGGGGGATATGAAAAACTGTTTTTT
>-|TRBV5-1|TRBJ2-1|-
CASSLGLGGDYNEQFF
TGCGCCAGCAGCTTGGGGCTAGGGGGGGATTACAATGAGCAGTTCTTC
>-|TRBV13|TRBJ2-3|TRBD2
CASSFPSGDRTDTQYF
TGTGCCAGCAGCTTTCCTAGCGGGGACCGCACAGATACGCAGTATTTT
>-|TRBV11-2|TRBJ2-5|TRBD2
CASSSGGRQETQYF
TGTGCCAGCAGCTCGGGGGGGAGGCAAGAGACCCAGTACTTC
>-|TRBV7-9|TRBJ2-7|-
CASLDDTVNEQYF
TGTGCCAGCCTGGACGACACCGTTAACGAGCAGTACTTC
>-|TRBV9|TRBJ2-2|-
CASSVEVGAPNTGELFF
TGTGCCAGCAGCGTAGAAGTGGGGGCCCCGAACACCGGGGAGCTGTTTTTT
>-|TRBV12-3/TRBV12-4|TRBJ2-7|-
CASSLNPTYEQYF
TGTGCCAGCAGTTTAAACCCGACCTACGAGCAGTACTTC
>-|TRBV7-9|TRBJ1-2|TRBD1
CASSLGTGSSNYGYTF
TGTGCCAGCAGCTTAGGGACAGGGTCCTCTAACTATGGCTACACCTTC
>few|TRBV24-1|TRBJ2-4|-
CATSAHGGDQSIQYF
TGTGCCACCAGTGCACATGGCGGGGATCAGAGCATTCAGTACTTC
>few|TRBV6-2/TRBV6-3|TRBJ1-1|-
CASSYSGIGTEAFF
TGTGCCAGCAGTTACTCAGGGATTGGCACTGAAGCTTTCTTT
>once|TRBV28|TRBJ2-3|TRBD1
CAGSTGIPGQGRTDTQYF
TGTGCCGGCAGCACTGGGATTCCGGGACAGGGAAGAACAGATACGCAGTATTTT
>few|TRBV11-2|TRBJ1-1|-
CASSSVVGVNTEAFF
TGTGCCAGCAGCTCCGTTGTTGGGGTGAACACTGAAGCTTTCTTT
>-|TRBV7-9|TRBJ1-3|-
CASSLRTSGNTIYF
TGTGCCAGCAGCTTAAGGACGTCTGGAAACACCATATATTTT
>-|TRBV5-1|TRBJ1-6|-
CASSFDTNSYNSPLHF
TGCGCCAGCAGCTTTGACACGAACTCCTATAATTCACCCCTCCACTTT
>few|TRBV6-1|TRBJ1-5|-
CASRGGSYNQPQHF
TGTGCCAGCAGGGGGGGAAGTTACAATCAGCCCCAGCATTTT
>many|TRBV13|TRBJ2-1|TRBD2
CASSSMGLAGWSSYNEQFF
TGTGCCAGCAGCTCGATGGGACTAGCGGGGTGGAGCTCCTACAATGAGCAGTTCTTC
>-|TRBV7-9|TRBJ1-1|TRBD1
CASSLDLQGEWTEAFF
TGTGCCAGCAGCTTAGACTTGCAGGGGGAATGGACTGAAGCTTTCTTT
>few|TRBV6-6|TRBJ2-3|-
CASSSPGLPTDTQYF
TGTGCCAGCAGCTCTCCGGGACTTCCAACAGATACGCAGTATTTT
>-|TRBV12-3/TRBV12-4|TRBJ2-7|-
CASSAPPALGTYEQYF
TGTGCCAGCAGTGCCCCCCCCGCCCTTGGAACCTACGAGCAGTACTTC
>-|TRBV4-1|TRBJ1-2|-
CASSQGYSSGYTF
TGCGCCAGCAGCCAAGGATACAGTTCTGGCTACACCTTC
>-|TRBV14|TRBJ2-7|-
CASSSPQGPTYEQYF
TGTGCCAGCAGCTCCCCTCAGGGACCAACTTACGAGCAGTACTTC
>few|TRBV7-8|TRBJ2-5|-
CASSLAGRKETQYF
TGTGCCAGCAGCTTAGCCGGCAGAAAAGAGACCCAGTACTTC